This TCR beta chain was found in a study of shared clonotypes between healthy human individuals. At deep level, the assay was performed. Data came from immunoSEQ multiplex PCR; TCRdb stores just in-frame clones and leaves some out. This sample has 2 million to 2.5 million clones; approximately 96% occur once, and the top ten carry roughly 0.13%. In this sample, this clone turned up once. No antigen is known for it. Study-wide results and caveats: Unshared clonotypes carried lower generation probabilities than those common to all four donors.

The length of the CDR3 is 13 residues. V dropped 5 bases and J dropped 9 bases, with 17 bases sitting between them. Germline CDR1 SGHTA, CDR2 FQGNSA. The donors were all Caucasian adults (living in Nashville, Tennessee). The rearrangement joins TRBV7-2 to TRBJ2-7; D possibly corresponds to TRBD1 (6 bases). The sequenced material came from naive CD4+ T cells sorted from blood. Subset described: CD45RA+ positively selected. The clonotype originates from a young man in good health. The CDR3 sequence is CASSPGHLMGQYF. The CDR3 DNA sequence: TGTGCCAGCAGCCCGGGACACCTAATGGGGCAGTACTTC.